This TCR beta chain was obtained from a study of CD8 T cells in Susac syndrome. Random-hexamer reverse transcription was applied to about 0.45 to 1 ug RNA. From the immunoSEQ multiplex PCR reads, TCRdb called clonotypes with MiXCR, one entry per CDR3 protein. There are under 200,000 distinct CDR3 sequences in the sample; approximately 90% occur only once, and approximately 0.082% lies in the top ten. The CDR3 consists of 15 residues. Germline CDR1 is SEHNR and CDR2 is FQNEAQ (reference sequence). Trimming pared 1 base from V and 4 bases from J, leaving 13 bases between. TCR beta was sequenced from blood CD8+ and CD4+ T cells.

The source of this sequence is a human donor in good health. The chain combines TRBV7-9 with TRBJ1-1; D may be TRBD1 (5 bases). The sample comprised CD4+ T cells from PBMCs. The CDR3 here is CASSLERFGGTEAFF. The CDR3 coding sequence is TGTGCCAGCAGCTTAGAAAGATTCGGGGGCACTGAAGCTTTCTTT.